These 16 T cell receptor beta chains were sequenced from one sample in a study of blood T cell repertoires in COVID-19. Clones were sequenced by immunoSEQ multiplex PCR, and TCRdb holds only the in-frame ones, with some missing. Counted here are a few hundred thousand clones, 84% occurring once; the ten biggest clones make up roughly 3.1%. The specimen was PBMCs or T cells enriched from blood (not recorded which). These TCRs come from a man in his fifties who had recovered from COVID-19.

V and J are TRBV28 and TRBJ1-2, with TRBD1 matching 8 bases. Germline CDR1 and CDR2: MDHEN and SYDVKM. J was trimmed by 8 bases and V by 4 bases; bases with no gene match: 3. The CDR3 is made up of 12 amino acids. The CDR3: CASSSGGLGYTF. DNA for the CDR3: TGTGCCAGCAGTTCAGGGGGCTTGGGCTACACCTTC.

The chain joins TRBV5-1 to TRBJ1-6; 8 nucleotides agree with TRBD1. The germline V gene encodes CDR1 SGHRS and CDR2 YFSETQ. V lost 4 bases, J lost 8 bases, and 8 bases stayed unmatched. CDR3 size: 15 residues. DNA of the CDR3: TGCGCCAGCAGCCTGGGGTTGACAGGGGATTCACCCCTCCACTTT. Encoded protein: CASSLGLTGDSPLHF.

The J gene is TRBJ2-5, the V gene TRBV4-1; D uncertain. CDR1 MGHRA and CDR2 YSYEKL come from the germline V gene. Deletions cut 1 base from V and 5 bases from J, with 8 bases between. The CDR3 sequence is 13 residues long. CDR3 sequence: CASSQGLLETQYF. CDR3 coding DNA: TGCGCCAGCAGCCAAGGACTGCTGGAGACCCAGTACTTC.

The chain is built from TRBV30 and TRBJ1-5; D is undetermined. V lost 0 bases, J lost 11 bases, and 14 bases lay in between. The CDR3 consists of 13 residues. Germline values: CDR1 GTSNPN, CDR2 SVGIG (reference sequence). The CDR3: CAWSVLGLGSQHF. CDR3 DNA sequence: TGTGCCTGGAGTGTACTCGGACTTGGGTCCCAGCATTTT.

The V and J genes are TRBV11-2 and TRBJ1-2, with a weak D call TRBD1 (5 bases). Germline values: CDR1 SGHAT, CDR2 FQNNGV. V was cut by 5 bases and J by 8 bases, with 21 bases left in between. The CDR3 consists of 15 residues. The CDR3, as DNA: TGTGCCAGCAGCCCAAGGGACTACTCCTTGGGAGGCTACACCTTC. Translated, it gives CASSPRDYSLGGYTF.

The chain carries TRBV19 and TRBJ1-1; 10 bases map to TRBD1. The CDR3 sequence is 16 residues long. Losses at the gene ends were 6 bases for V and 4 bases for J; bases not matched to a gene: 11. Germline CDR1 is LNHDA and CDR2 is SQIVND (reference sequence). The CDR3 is CASSPQGRTGGTEAFF. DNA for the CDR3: TGTGCCAGTAGCCCCCAGGGTCGGACAGGGGGCACTGAAGCTTTCTTT.

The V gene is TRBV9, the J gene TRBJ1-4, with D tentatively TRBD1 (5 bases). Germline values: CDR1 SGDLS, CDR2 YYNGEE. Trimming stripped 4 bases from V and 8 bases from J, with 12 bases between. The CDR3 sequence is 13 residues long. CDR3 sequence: CASSLGGREKLFF. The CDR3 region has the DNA TGTGCCAGCAGCCTCGGGGGTCGCGAAAAACTGTTTTTT.

The DNA of the CDR3 is TGTGCCAGCAGTGCCCCGGGCCCCCGGGAGGGTGAGCAGTTCTTC. As protein: CASSAPGPREGEQFF. The chain couples TRBV25-1 to TRBJ2-1; 8 bases are a match to TRBD2. After removal of 4 bases from V and 9 bases from J, the junction contained 11 bases not matched to a gene. CDR1 is MGHDK and CDR2 is SYGVNS in the germline V gene. CDR3 length: 15 residues.

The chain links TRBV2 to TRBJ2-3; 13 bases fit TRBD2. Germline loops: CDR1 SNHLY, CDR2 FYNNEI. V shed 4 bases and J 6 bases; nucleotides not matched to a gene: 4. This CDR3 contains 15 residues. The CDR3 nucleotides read TGTGCCAGCAGTGGACTAGCGGGGGGTTGGGATACGCAGTATTTT. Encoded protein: CASSGLAGGWDTQYF.

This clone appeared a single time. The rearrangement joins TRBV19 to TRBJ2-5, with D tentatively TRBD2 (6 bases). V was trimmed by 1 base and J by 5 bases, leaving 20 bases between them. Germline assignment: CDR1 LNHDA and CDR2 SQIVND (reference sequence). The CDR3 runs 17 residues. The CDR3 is CASSIGSWGRRDETQYF. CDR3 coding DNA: TGTGCCAGTAGTATAGGTTCCTGGGGCAGGAGGGACGAGACCCAGTACTTC.

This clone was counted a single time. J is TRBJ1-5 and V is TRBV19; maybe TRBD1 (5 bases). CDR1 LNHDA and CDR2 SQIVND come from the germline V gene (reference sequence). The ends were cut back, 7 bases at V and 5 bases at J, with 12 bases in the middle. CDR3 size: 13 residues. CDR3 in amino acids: CASKIRDDQPQHF. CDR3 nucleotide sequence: TGTGCCAGTAAGATCAGGGATGATCAGCCCCAGCATTTT.

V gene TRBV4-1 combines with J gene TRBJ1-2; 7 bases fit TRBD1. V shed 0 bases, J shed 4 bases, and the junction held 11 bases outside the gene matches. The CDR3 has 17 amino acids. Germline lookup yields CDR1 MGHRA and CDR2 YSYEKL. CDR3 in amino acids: CASSQDPGTARFYGYTF. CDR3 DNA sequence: TGCGCCAGCAGCCAAGATCCAGGGACAGCTAGATTCTATGGCTACACCTTC.

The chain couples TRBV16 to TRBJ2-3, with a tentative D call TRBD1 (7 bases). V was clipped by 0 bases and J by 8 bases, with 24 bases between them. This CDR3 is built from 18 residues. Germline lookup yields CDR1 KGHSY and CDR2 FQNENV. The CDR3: CASSQSRGRASLGGTQYF. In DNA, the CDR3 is TGTGCCAGCAGCCAATCTAGGGGGCGAGCCTCGCTGGGAGGTACGCAGTATTTT.

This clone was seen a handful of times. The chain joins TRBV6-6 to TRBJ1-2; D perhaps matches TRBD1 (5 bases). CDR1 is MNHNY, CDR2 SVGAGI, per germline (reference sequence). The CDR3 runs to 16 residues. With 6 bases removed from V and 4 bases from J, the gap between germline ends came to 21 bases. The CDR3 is CASSGWQLRRGYGYTF. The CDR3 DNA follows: TGTGCCAGCAGCGGATGGCAGTTGAGAAGGGGCTATGGCTACACCTTC.

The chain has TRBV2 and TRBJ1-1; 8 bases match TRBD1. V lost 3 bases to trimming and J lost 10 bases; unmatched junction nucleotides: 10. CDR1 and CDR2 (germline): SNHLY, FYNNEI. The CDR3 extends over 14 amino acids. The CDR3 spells CASSDTGGGLAAFF. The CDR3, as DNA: TGTGCCAGCAGTGACACAGGGGGAGGTTTGGCAGCTTTCTTT.

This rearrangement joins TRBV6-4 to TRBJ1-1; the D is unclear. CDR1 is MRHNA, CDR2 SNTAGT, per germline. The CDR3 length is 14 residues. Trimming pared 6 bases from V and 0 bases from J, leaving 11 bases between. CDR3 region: CASRLEPMNTEAFF. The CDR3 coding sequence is TGTGCCAGCAGACTAGAACCCATGAACACTGAAGCTTTCTTT.